Listed below are T cell receptor beta chains from one sample, sequenced in a study of glioma-infiltrating T cells. TCRdb ran MiXCR on the multiplex PCR reads and lists one entry per CDR3 protein. The data hold more than 350,000 distinct CDR3 sequences, with less than 50% observed a single time. Sequencing was carried out using glioma tissue, nonneoplastic brain tissue, or PBMCs (not recorded which). All receptors derive from a human donor with low-grade glioma or glioblastoma, undergoing nonglioma brain surgery, or in good health (not recorded which). Both conserved end residues are part of each CDR3. A D gene is named only where the DNA matches it firmly. Clone size appears in some rows only: once, few, many, or a class for an expanded clone.

D gene	CDR3 length	V gene	clone size	J gene	CDR3 protein	CDR3 DNA
TRBD1	15	TRBV19	.	TRBJ1-4	CASSTGAATNEKLFF	TGTGCCAGTTCCACAGGGGCAGCAACTAATGAAAAACTGTTTTTT
TRBD1	16	TRBV29-1	.	TRBJ2-1	CGVELRTGGTYNEQFF	TGCGGCGTTGAATTACGGACAGGGGGGACCTACAATGAGCAGTTCTTC
.	10	TRBV12-3/TRBV12-4	.	TRBJ1-3	CASSFYTIYF	TGTGCCAGCAGTTTCTACACCATATATTTT
.	15	TRBV28	few	TRBJ1-5	CASSFSSQGNQPQHF	TGTGCCAGCAGCTTCTCCAGCCAGGGGAATCAGCCCCAGCATTTT
TRBD1	14	TRBV20-1	.	TRBJ2-5	CSAKPGTGQESQYF	TGCAGTGCTAAACCCGGGACAGGACAAGAGTCCCAGTACTTC
.	15	TRBV28	many	TRBJ2-3	CASSLTGRYTDTQYF	TGTGCCAGCAGTTTAACGGGCCGCTACACAGATACGCAGTATTTT
TRBD2	14	TRBV7-2	few	TRBJ2-1	CASSFLAGGVEQFF	TGTGCCAGCAGCTTTCTAGCGGGAGGGGTTGAGCAGTTCTTC
.	14	TRBV5-1	.	TRBJ1-2	CASSLRASNYGYTF	TGCGCCAGCAGCTTGAGGGCTTCTAACTATGGCTACACCTTC
.	12	TRBV19	.	TRBJ2-5	CASSMSRGTQYF	TGTGCCAGTAGTATGTCAAGGGGAACCCAGTACTTC
TRBD1	15	TRBV6-1	few	TRBJ1-2	CASSEYWDRGDGYTF	TGTGCCAGCAGTGAATACTGGGACAGGGGTGATGGCTACACCTTC
.	17	TRBV28	.	TRBJ2-2	CASSFLMSAVSTGELFF	TGTGCCAGCAGTTTCCTGATGTCGGCCGTAAGCACCGGGGAGCTGTTTTTT
.	14	TRBV28	many	TRBJ2-7	CASSFTGRSYEQYF	TGTGCCAGCAGTTTCACGGGAAGGTCCTACGAGCAGTACTTC
.	13	TRBV12-3/TRBV12-4	.	TRBJ1-1	CAGSRVENTEAFF	TGTGCCGGATCTAGGGTCGAAAATACTGAAGCTTTCTTT
TRBD2	16	TRBV20-1	.	TRBJ2-5	CSAAPGGRALWETQYF	TGCAGTGCCGCCCCTGGCGGGAGGGCCTTATGGGAGACCCAGTACTTC
TRBD1	13	TRBV28	many	TRBJ1-1	CASSAPGQRMAFF	TGTGCCAGCAGTGCCCCGGGACAGAGGATGGCTTTCTTT
.	14	TRBV27	many	TRBJ1-1	CASSLGDWPERAFF	TGTGCCAGCAGTTTGGGGGACTGGCCCGAGAGGGCTTTCTTT
TRBD2	15	TRBV5-1	.	TRBJ2-5	CASSTLGRERETQYF	TGCGCCAGCAGCACGCTCGGGAGGGAACGAGAGACCCAGTACTTC
TRBD1	14	TRBV2	.	TRBJ2-5	CASNQQGGQETQYF	TGTGCCAGCAATCAACAGGGGGGACAAGAGACCCAGTACTTC
.	15	TRBV20-1	many	TRBJ1-1	CSARNGQSTNTEAFF	TGCAGTGCTAGAAATGGACAGAGTACGAACACTGAAGCTTTCTTT
.	15	TRBV5-4	.	TRBJ2-2	CASTPGTGRSGELFF	TGTGCCAGCACACCCGGGACGGGACGGAGCGGGGAGCTGTTTTTT
TRBD2	16	TRBV4-1	.	TRBJ2-3	CASSPELAGYTDTQYF	TGCGCCAGCAGCCCAGAACTAGCGGGATACACAGATACGCAGTATTTT
.	14	TRBV4-1	.	TRBJ2-2	CASSPRSRAGELFF	TGTGCCAGCAGCCCTCGCTCCCGGGCCGGGGAGCTGTTTTTT
TRBD1	15	TRBV27	many	TRBJ2-7	CASRAATGEVYEQYF	TGTGCCAGCAGAGCCGCGACAGGGGAGGTCTACGAGCAGTACTTC
.	14	TRBV10-3	.	TRBJ1-6	CAISEDSQHSPLHF	TGTGCCATCAGTGAGGACAGTCAACATTCACCCCTCCACTTT
TRBD2	17	TRBV3-1	few	TRBJ2-7	CASSQSPFGTISYEQYF	TGTGCCAGCAGCCAGTCCCCCTTCGGGACTATCTCCTACGAGCAGTACTTC
.	11	TRBV20-1	few	TRBJ1-3	CSARDGNTIYF	TGCAGTGCTAGAGACGGAAACACCATATATTTT
TRBD2	17	TRBV2	.	TRBJ2-3	CASSSEAGGFGTDTQYF	TGTGCCAGTTCCTCCGAGGCGGGAGGTTTTGGCACAGATACGCAGTATTTT
.	14	TRBV2	.	TRBJ2-7	CASSELVISGEQYF	TGTGCCAGCAGTGAATTGGTGATCTCGGGGGAGCAGTACTTC
.	11	TRBV28	many	TRBJ2-1	CASRNRNEQFF	TGTGCCAGCAGAAACCGGAATGAGCAGTTCTTC
.	12	TRBV5-4	.	TRBJ2-5	CASSLSSETQYF	TGTGCCAGCAGCTTATCGTCAGAGACCCAGTACTTC
.	15	TRBV7-9	.	TRBJ2-5	CASSPSGATAETQYF	TGTGCCAGCAGCCCCAGCGGAGCTACCGCAGAGACCCAGTACTTC
.	11	TRBV7-9	few	TRBJ2-1	CASSAPTVQFF	TGTGCCAGCAGCGCACCGACAGTGCAGTTCTTC
TRBD2	15	TRBV4-1	.	TRBJ2-1	CASSRGGSGSLEQFF	TGCGCCAGCAGTAGGGGGGGAAGCGGGAGTCTTGAGCAGTTCTTC
.	14	TRBV20-1	.	TRBJ2-1	CTPLTGSSYNEQFF	TGCACCCCCCTCACCGGGAGCTCCTACAATGAGCAGTTCTTC
TRBD2	15	TRBV7-2	.	TRBJ2-7	CASSPVAGMGYEQYF	TGTGCCAGCAGCCCTGTAGCGGGGATGGGCTACGAGCAGTACTTC
TRBD1	16	TRBV29-1	few	TRBJ2-1	CSGAGGKQSSYNEQFF	TGCAGTGGGGCAGGGGGCAAGCAATCCTCCTACAATGAGCAGTTCTTC
.	12	TRBV6-2/TRBV6-3	medium-sized	TRBJ1-2	CASSSTYEGYTF	TGTGCCAGCAGTTCGACCTATGAGGGCTACACCTTC
TRBD1	15	TRBV19	.	TRBJ1-2	CASIPSRDRIYGYTF	TGTGCCAGTATTCCTTCCCGGGACAGAATCTATGGCTACACCTTC
.	16	TRBV24-1	.	TRBJ2-3	CATSDLRDLGTDTQYF	TGTGCCACAAGTGATCTCCGGGACTTGGGCACAGATACGCAGTATTTT
.	12	TRBV28	few	TRBJ2-1	CASSLYPGEQFF	TGTGCCAGCAGTTTATACCCGGGAGAGCAGTTCTTC
.	15	TRBV4-2	many	TRBJ1-2	CASSHGLNGNYGYTF	TGTGCCAGCAGCCACGGATTGAACGGAAACTATGGCTACACCTTC
.	11	TRBV24-1	once	TRBJ2-7	CATSGGVEQYF	TGTGCCACCAGTGGCGGGGTTGAGCAGTACTTC